One sample yielded the 28 T cell receptor beta chains listed below, sequenced in a study of T cell responses to AZD1222 COVID-19 vaccine. This table comes from immunoSEQ multiplex PCR, and its TCRdb copy is limited to in-frame clones, with some not included. Altogether roughly 100,000 clones are present, more than 85% being singletons, with the ten largest covering 4% to 6%. The material sequenced was peripheral blood, taken on day 0 of AZD1222 vaccination. The receptor set was obtained from an adult in good health.

The rearrangement uses TRBV27 and TRBJ2-7; D uncertain. CDR3 length: 16 residues. Germline CDR1 reads MNHEY; CDR2 reads SMNVEV (reference sequence). Trimming shortened V by 3 bases and J by 2 bases, and 17 bases separated the two germline ends. CDR3 sequence reads: CASSLARSGKTYEQYF. CDR3 in DNA: TGTGCCAGCAGTTTGGCCAGGTCGGGCAAAACCTACGAGCAGTACTTC.

This clone was observed a single time. V and J are TRBV11-1 and TRBJ2-7; D perhaps matches TRBD1 (6 bases). This CDR3 is 14 amino acids long. Trimming shortened V by 5 bases and J by 3 bases, and 14 bases separated the two germline ends. Germline CDR1 is SGHAT and CDR2 is FQDESV (reference sequence). The CDR3 is CASSPMTGFYEQYF. In nucleotides, the CDR3 is TGTGCCAGCAGCCCGATGACAGGATTCTACGAGCAGTACTTC.

The CDR3 spells CSVDPAGGNYGYTF. The DNA of the CDR3 is TGCAGCGTTGACCCGGCAGGGGGAAACTATGGCTACACCTTC. V and J are TRBV29-1 and TRBJ1-2; TRBD1 agrees at 7 bases. Per the germline V gene, CDR1 is SQVTM and CDR2 is ANQGSEA. The CDR3 loop spans 14 amino acids. J gave up 2 bases and V 3 bases, and 6 bases lay outside the gene matches.

CDR3 loop: CSVLPGRHQETQYF. The CDR3 DNA is TGCAGCGTCCTACCCGGACGGCACCAAGAGACCCAGTACTTC. The V gene is TRBV29-1, the J gene TRBJ2-5; no reliable D call. The V end was cut by 6 bases, the J end by 0 bases, with 14 bases between. The CDR3 sequence is 14 residues long. Looked up from germline, CDR1 is SQVTM and CDR2 is ANQGSEA.

This clone was detected a few times. The CDR3 nucleotides read TGCGCCAGCAGCCAGGGCGTCGGGACCGGGGAGCTGTTTTTT. Translated, it gives CASSQGVGTGELFF. The chain carries TRBV4-3 and TRBJ2-2; D is ambiguous. Germline V gene data show CDR1 as LGHNA and CDR2 as YSLEER. V lost 3 bases and J 5 bases, leaving 10 bases between the germline ends. The CDR3 totals 14 residues.

The chain employs TRBV7-2 and TRBJ1-1, with a possible D match to TRBD1 (6 bases). This CDR3 is built from 18 residues. Deletions cut 6 bases from V and 3 bases from J, with 26 bases between. The V gene's germline CDR1 is SGHTA and CDR2 FQGNSA. The CDR3 DNA is TGTGCCAGCAGTGAACGGGGTCTGGGGGGCGCGGGGGACACTGAAGCTTTCTTT. Translation: CASSERGLGGAGDTEAFF.

This clone has only one observation. V is TRBV5-1 and J is TRBJ2-7; D ambiguous. V lost 0 bases and J 0 bases, leaving 7 bases between the germline ends. Per germline, CDR1 SGHRS and CDR2 YFSETQ. This CDR3 is built from 14 residues. The CDR3 is CASSLGWNSYEQYF. The CDR3 nucleotides read TGCGCCAGCAGCTTGGGATGGAACTCCTACGAGCAGTACTTC.

This chain uses TRBV7-8 with TRBJ2-7, with 9 bases that match TRBD1. This CDR3 is 15 amino acids long. V trimming: 5 bases; J trimming: 3 bases; junction bases outside the gene matches: 8. The germline V gene has CDR1 SGHVS and CDR2 FQNEAQ. CDR3 bases: TGTGCCAGCAGCCCGGGACAGGGACCTTTCTACGAGCAGTACTTC. This gives the protein CASSPGQGPFYEQYF.

CDR3 loop: CASKADEGVGSPLHF. The CDR3 region has the DNA TGCGCCAGCAAGGCCGACGAGGGGGTCGGCTCACCCCTCCACTTT. This sequence joins TRBV5-1 and TRBJ1-6; a weak D match, TRBD1 (6 bases). CDR3 length equals 15 residues. CDR1 is SGHRS, CDR2 YFSETQ, per germline. Trimming removed 6 bases at V and 10 bases at J, with 20 bases between.

The V call is TRBV27, the J call TRBJ2-7, with 7 bases aligning to TRBD1. In germline, CDR1 is MNHEY, CDR2 SMNVEV (reference sequence). The CDR3 extends over 15 amino acids. The trim removed 1 base at V and 1 base at J, leaving 4 bases unmatched. The CDR3 nucleotides are TGTGCCAGCAGTTTATATAGGGGGCGATCCTACGAGCAGTACTTC. This encodes CASSLYRGRSYEQYF.

The genes are TRBV7-2 and TRBJ1-3, with D tentatively TRBD1 (5 bases). Germline-derived CDR1 and CDR2 are SGHTA and FQGNSA. Trimming removed 1 base at V and 2 bases at J, with 15 bases between. The CDR3 totals 17 residues. CDR3 in DNA: TGTGCCAGCAGCTTAGTAAGGGGATCAGGTCCTGGAAACACCATATATTTT. Protein product: CASSLVRGSGPGNTIYF.

The V gene is TRBV7-6, the J gene TRBJ1-3; 7 bases are shared with TRBD1. The CDR3 is 16 residues long. Per the germline V gene, CDR1 is SGHVS and CDR2 is FNYEAQ. V trimming: 5 bases; J trimming: 3 bases; junction bases outside the gene matches: 10. The CDR3 DNA reads as TGTGCCAGCAGCCTAACGCGGACAGGAGGTGGAAACACCATATATTTT. Its translation: CASSLTRTGGGNTIYF.

The genes are TRBV10-3 and TRBJ2-3; TRBD2 aligns across 12 bases. Looked up from germline, CDR1 is ENHRY and CDR2 is SYGVKD. There are 15 residues in the CDR3. J was trimmed by 4 bases and V by 4 bases; bases with no gene match: 3. CDR3 bases: TGTGCCATCAGTGGGACTAGCGGGGTCTCAGATACGCAGTATTTT. Residues: CAISGTSGVSDTQYF.

This chain links TRBV2 with TRBJ1-2; 8 nucleotides match TRBD1. The CDR3 sequence is 14 residues long. Germline lookup yields CDR1 SNHLY and CDR2 FYNNEI. After removal of 3 bases from V and 4 bases from J, the junction contained 4 bases not matched to a gene. CDR3 bases: TGTGCCAGCAGTGAGGCAGGGGGCATCTATGGCTACACCTTC. Translation: CASSEAGGIYGYTF.

This rearrangement joins TRBV28 to TRBJ1-5, with D uncertain. Germline V gene data show CDR1 as MDHEN and CDR2 as SYDVKM. The CDR3 length is 16 residues. V lost 6 bases and J 2 bases, leaving 17 bases between the germline ends. The CDR3: CASRITAFVGNQPQHF. CDR3 nucleotides: TGTGCCAGCAGGATAACAGCGTTTGTTGGCAATCAGCCCCAGCATTTT.

The J gene is TRBJ1-4, the V gene TRBV5-6; 7 bases line up with TRBD1. The CDR3 runs 15 residues. The germline gives CDR1 SGHDT, CDR2 YYEEEE. J gave up 5 bases and V 5 bases, and 9 bases lay outside the gene matches. The CDR3 sequence: CASSLTGRPNEKLFF. The CDR3 DNA reads as TGTGCCAGCAGTCTGACAGGGCGACCAAATGAAAAACTGTTTTTT.

The CDR3 nucleotides read TGTGCCAGCAGCGTACTCGCGGCCCTCAGCACAGATACGCAGTATTTT. Protein sequence: CASSVLAALSTDTQYF. The chain employs TRBV9 and TRBJ2-3; no clear D gene. The germline CDR1 and CDR2 sequences are SGDLS and YYNGEE. The CDR3 totals 16 residues. Trimming pared 1 base from V and 0 bases from J, leaving 12 bases between.

The J gene is TRBJ1-1, the V gene TRBV7-9; TRBD1 aligns across 7 bases. Germline trimming cut 1 base from V and 11 bases from J; bases unmatched to any gene: 7. From germline, CDR1 is SEHNR and CDR2 FQNEAQ (reference sequence). CDR3 length: 13 residues. The CDR3 region has the DNA TGTGCCAGCAGCTTAGGTGGAGGGGGCGTCGCTTTCTTT. It codes for CASSLGGGGVAFF.

This sequence joins TRBV19 and TRBJ1-5; a weak D match, TRBD1 (6 bases). V lost 6 bases, J lost 3 bases, and 15 bases lay in between. Germline V gives CDR1 LNHDA, CDR2 SQIVND (reference sequence). The CDR3 covers 15 residues. The CDR3 DNA reads as TGTGCCAGTAGGGCTTTCCAGGGGCTCAATCAGCCCCAGCATTTT. Amino acid sequence: CASRAFQGLNQPQHF.

The chain carries TRBV27 and TRBJ2-2; D is unclear. Germline loops: CDR1 MNHEY, CDR2 SMNVEV (reference sequence). V was pared by 0 bases and J by 0 bases, with 5 bases between. The CDR3 is made up of 15 amino acids. CDR3: CASSLSGSNTGELFF. The CDR3 bases are TGTGCCAGCAGTTTATCCGGGTCGAACACCGGGGAGCTGTTTTTT.

The gene calls are TRBV2 and TRBJ1-3; 8 bases line up with TRBD1. CDR3 length: 15 residues. V was clipped by 5 bases and J by 0 bases; unmatched bases: 3. The germline CDR1 and CDR2 sequences are SNHLY and FYNNEI. CDR3 nucleotide sequence: TGTGCCAGCAGTCGGACAGGGATCTCTGGAAACACCATATATTTT. Encoded protein: CASSRTGISGNTIYF.

The chain uses TRBV30 and TRBJ1-2; 7 bases match TRBD1. The V segment lost 1 base and the J segment 9 bases; nucleotides outside the gene matches: 8. CDR3 length: 13 residues. Germline CDR1 is GTSNPN and CDR2 is SVGIG (reference sequence). CDR3 protein: CAWSATGKISYTF. CDR3 DNA: TGTGCCTGGAGTGCGACAGGGAAGATTAGCTACACCTTC.

This clone was seen only a few times. This chain connects TRBV11-2 to TRBJ2-7; D ambiguous. The ends were cut back, 1 base at V and 4 bases at J, with 8 bases in the middle. The V gene's germline CDR1 is SGHAT and CDR2 FQNNGV. The CDR3 loop spans 13 amino acids. The CDR3 region is CASSLGLAYEQYF. CDR3 nucleotides: TGTGCCAGCAGCTTAGGTTTGGCATACGAGCAGTACTTC. Looking up the rest from reference TRBV11-2 and TRBJ2-7 gives the full variable domain: EAGVAQSPRYKIIEKRQSVAFWCNPISGHATLYWYQQILGQGPKLLIQFQNNGVVDDSQLPKDRFSAERLKGVDSTLKIQPAKLEDSAVYLCASSLGLAYEQYFGPGTRLTVT.

The chain is built from TRBV2 and TRBJ2-1; D gene uncertain. V lost 2 bases and J 6 bases, leaving 14 bases between the germline ends. This CDR3 is built from 15 residues. CDR1 and CDR2 (germline): SNHLY, FYNNEI. CDR3 bases: TGTGCCAGCAGTGAACACCCAGCGCTCGGCAATGAGCAGTTCTTC. Its translation is CASSEHPALGNEQFF.

CDR3 nucleotides: TGTGCCAGCAGCGATCTTCAGGGGGGTAATTCACCCCTCCACTTT. Translated, it gives CASSDLQGGNSPLHF. The V and J genes are TRBV2 and TRBJ1-6; 7 nucleotides match TRBD1. Unmatched junction bases numbered 8, after V lost 6 bases and J lost 6 bases. Germline V gives CDR1 SNHLY, CDR2 FYNNEI. The CDR3 runs to 15 residues.

V is TRBV6-5 and J is TRBJ1-3; D gene unclear. CDR1 and CDR2 (germline): MNHEY, SVGAGI. V gave up 2 bases and J gave up 3 bases, with 8 bases separating them. The CDR3 length is 14 residues. The CDR3 loop is CASSYDEGGNTIYF. The CDR3 DNA reads as TGTGCCAGCAGTTACGACGAGGGTGGAAACACCATATATTTT.

This chain uses TRBV2 with TRBJ2-7, with 7 bases fitting TRBD2. CDR1 SNHLY and CDR2 FYNNEI come from the germline V gene. With 6 bases clipped from V and 6 bases from J, the junction kept 5 bases outside the gene matches. The CDR3 sequence is 12 residues long. The CDR3 DNA reads TGTGCCAGCAGGAGACTAGCAACCGAGCAGTACTTC. It is translated as CASRRLATEQYF.

A single count supports this clone. The chain recombines TRBV5-1 with TRBJ2-2, with 16 bases lining up with TRBD2. This CDR3 has 17 amino acids. In germline, CDR1 is SGHRS, CDR2 YFSETQ. J gave up 5 bases and V 5 bases, and 6 bases lay outside the gene matches. Here the CDR3 DNA reads TGCGCCAGCAGGGGACTAGCGGGAGGGCCGAGGACCGGGGAGCTGTTTTTT. Protein product: CASRGLAGGPRTGELFF. The full variable domain, its missing parts supplied by reference TRBV5-1 and TRBJ2-2, is KAGVTQTPRYLIKTRGQQVTLSCSPISGHRSVSWYQQTPGQGLQFLFEYFSETQRNKGNFPGRFSGRQFSNSRSEMNVSTLELGDSALYLCASRGLAGGPRTGELFFGEGSRLTVL.